The 17 T cell receptor beta chains reported below all come from one sample, sequenced in a study of OX40 agonist ivuxolimab in advanced cancers. Profiling relied on immunoSEQ multiplex PCR, and the TCRdb table lists in-frame clones only, not all of them. The sample lists about 19,000 clones; just over 85% were seen once. The source material was CD4+ or CD8+ T cells sorted from blood, sampled in a trial of the OX40 agonist ivuxolimab. These TCRs come from an adult with an advanced solid tumor such as melanoma, head and neck, liver or kidney cancer.

This chain links TRBV5-5 with TRBJ1-1; 8 bases are shared with TRBD1. With 0 bases clipped from V and 10 bases from J, the junction kept 17 bases outside the gene matches. Looked up from germline, CDR1 is SGHKS and CDR2 is YYEKEE (reference sequence). The length of the CDR3 is 17 residues. This CDR3 is CASSLEWDRTFTPLAFF. In DNA form, the CDR3 reads TGTGCCAGCAGCTTGGAATGGGACAGGACCTTCACCCCCCTAGCTTTCTTT.

V gene TRBV5-1 combines with J gene TRBJ1-1; perhaps TRBD1 as D (5 bases). The CDR3 contains 13 residues. The V gene lost 0 bases and the J gene lost 5 bases, with 8 bases spanning the gap. Germline CDR1 SGHRS, CDR2 YFSETQ. CDR3 nucleotides: TGCGCCAGCAGCTTGGGGGGCGGGACTGAAGCTTTCTTT. Its translation is CASSLGGGTEAFF. Filled out from reference TRBV5-1 and TRBJ1-1, the complete variable domain reads KAGVTQTPRYLIKTRGQQVTLSCSPISGHRSVSWYQQTPGQGLQFLFEYFSETQRNKGNFPGRFSGRQFSNSRSEMNVSTLELGDSALYLCASSLGGGTEAFFGQGTRLTVV.

This sequence joins TRBV2 and TRBJ1-1; perhaps TRBD1 as D (6 bases). The germline CDR1 and CDR2 sequences are SNHLY and FYNNEI. The CDR3 runs 10 residues. Trimming removed 8 bases at V and 11 bases at J, with 12 bases between. The CDR3 region has the DNA TGTGCCAGCGTTGGCCAGGGGGCTTTCTTT. Translation: CASVGQGAFF.

This chain links TRBV11-2 with TRBJ2-1; 10 bases match TRBD1. V trimming: 3 bases; J trimming: 8 bases; junction bases outside the gene matches: 10. CDR3 length: 16 residues. Germline V lookup: CDR1 SGHAT, CDR2 FQNNGV. DNA of the CDR3: TGTGCCAGCAGCTTCCCGCCCAGGGACAGGGGACATGAGCAGTTCTTC. Encoded protein: CASSFPPRDRGHEQFF. Full variable domain (rest looked up from reference TRBV11-2 and TRBJ2-1): EAGVAQSPRYKIIEKRQSVAFWCNPISGHATLYWYQQILGQGPKLLIQFQNNGVVDDSQLPKDRFSAERLKGVDSTLKIQPAKLEDSAVYLCASSFPPRDRGHEQFFGPGTRLTVL.

The chain employs TRBV7-8 and TRBJ2-3; a possible D gene is TRBD2 (5 bases). The CDR3 consists of 14 residues. CDR1 and CDR2 (germline): SGHVS, FQNEAQ. Trimming removed 3 bases at V and 6 bases at J, with 13 bases between. The CDR3 reads CASSFKRFGDTQYF. The CDR3 DNA follows: TGTGCCAGCAGCTTTAAGCGGTTTGGCGATACGCAGTATTTT.

This chain uses TRBV5-1 with TRBJ2-7; TRBD1 matches at 9 bases. Per germline, CDR1 SGHRS and CDR2 YFSETQ. V lost 4 bases and J lost 4; bases outside the gene matches: 6. The CDR3 extends over 14 amino acids. The CDR3 sequence is CASSHGTGMYEQYF. The CDR3 coding sequence is TGCGCCAGCAGCCATGGGACAGGGATGTACGAGCAGTACTTC.

The chain joins TRBV19 to TRBJ1-1; D ambiguous. V lost 8 bases, J lost 10 bases, and 14 bases lay in between. Germline loops: CDR1 LNHDA, CDR2 SQIVND (reference sequence). The CDR3 covers 11 residues. The CDR3 DNA follows: TGTGCCAGTTTAAGCGGACCAAGAGCTTTCTTT. It encodes CASLSGPRAFF.

CDR3 coding DNA: TGTGCCAGCAGTCTGACTAGCGGCCTCTCCTACGAGCAGTACTTC. Its protein product is CASSLTSGLSYEQYF. The chain recombines TRBV28 with TRBJ2-7; 9 bases map to TRBD2. V lost 5 bases and J lost 0; bases outside the gene matches: 5. Germline V gives CDR1 MDHEN, CDR2 SYDVKM. The CDR3 contains 15 residues.

There are a few counts of this clone. The chain links TRBV27 to TRBJ2-2; D may correspond to TRBD1 or TRBD2 (6 bases each). The CDR3 contains 13 residues. Germline CDR1 reads MNHEY; CDR2 reads SMNVEV (reference sequence). V was cut by 5 bases and J by 10 bases, with 14 bases left in between. CDR3 protein: CASSRTAREELFF. DNA for the CDR3: TGTGCCAGCAGTCGGACAGCGCGGGAGGAGCTGTTTTTT.

The chain joins TRBV2 to TRBJ2-1; TRBD2 matches at 11 bases. The V segment lost 8 bases and the J segment 6 bases; nucleotides outside the gene matches: 3. Germline loops: CDR1 SNHLY, CDR2 FYNNEI. The CDR3 sequence is 13 residues long. CDR3 DNA: TGTGCCAGCCCGGGACTAGCGGCCAATGAGCAGTTCTTC. Its translation is CASPGLAANEQFF.

This clone is termed medium-sized (0.01 to 0.1%). This chain links TRBV6-5 with TRBJ2-1; D is undetermined. This CDR3 has 12 residues. Germline V gene sequence: CDR1 MNHEY, CDR2 SVGAGI. V lost 2 bases and J lost 5, with 4 bases in between. The CDR3 nucleotides are TGTGCCAGCAGTTACCTCCACAATGAGCAGTTCTTC. Translated: CASSYLHNEQFF.

The chain couples TRBV21-1 to TRBJ1-5; the table names TRBD1, a call not compared with the DNA. TRBV21-1 is listed as a pseudogene. The CDR3 is 15 amino acids. The CDR3 DNA sequence: TGTGCCAGCAGCAAAGAGCCGAAGGGGGATCAGCCCCAGCATTTT. This encodes CASSKEPKGDQPQHF.

The sample holds one count of this clone. The gene calls are TRBV10-1 and TRBJ1-5; weak D call: TRBD1 (5 bases). Germline CDR1 is WNHNN and CDR2 is SYGVQD (reference sequence). The ends were cut back, 6 bases at V and 3 bases at J, with 9 bases in the middle. The CDR3 contains 13 residues. The CDR3 nucleotides are TGCGCCAGCAGCGACAGCGTCAATCAGCCCCAGCATTTT. It is translated as CASSDSVNQPQHF.

This chain connects TRBV29-1 to TRBJ1-1; no clear D gene. The CDR3 has 11 residues. The V end lost 0 bases, the J end lost 10 bases, and 9 bases lay between the germline ends. Germline V gene sequence: CDR1 SQVTM, CDR2 ANQGSEA. Written as DNA, the CDR3 is TGCAGCGTTGAAGACACAGTGCCAGCTTTCTTT. Its protein product is CSVEDTVPAFF.

The CDR3 loop is CASSQDQLAGGQADTQYF. In DNA, the CDR3 is TGTGCCAGCAGCCAAGATCAACTAGCGGGAGGGCAGGCAGATACGCAGTATTTT. The rearrangement links TRBV4-2 to TRBJ2-3; 13 positions match TRBD2. CDR1 LGHNA and CDR2 YNFKEQ come from the germline V gene. The CDR3 runs 18 residues. V gave up 0 bases and J gave up 4 bases; unmatched junction bases: 7.

This clone has a handful of counts. The chain links TRBV19 to TRBJ2-1, with D perhaps given as TRBD1 or TRBD2 (5 bases each). Trimming removed 5 bases at V and 8 bases at J, with 22 bases between. Germline CDR1 reads LNHDA; CDR2 reads SQIVND (reference sequence). The CDR3 loop spans 16 amino acids. The CDR3 bases are TGTGCCAGTAGTGACTGGGACCGCTCAGGGTTAGATGAGCAGTTCTTC. It encodes CASSDWDRSGLDEQFF.

This clone has more than one count but fewer than ten. The chain carries TRBV6-6 and TRBJ1-6; D is unresolved. Trimming pared 2 bases from V and 7 bases from J, leaving 9 bases between. This CDR3 has 14 amino acids. Germline V gene data show CDR1 as MNHNY and CDR2 as SVGAGI (reference sequence). The chain's CDR3 is CASSYDGFNSPLHF. The DNA of the CDR3 is TGTGCCAGCAGTTACGACGGATTCAATTCACCCCTCCACTTT.